A single sample is the source of the 2 T cell receptor beta chains below, sequenced in a study of blood T cell repertoires in COVID-19. The repertoire was sequenced with immunoSEQ multiplex PCR; TCRdb's copy has only in-frame clones and lacks some. The repertoire includes more than 95,000 clones, approximately 80% of them detected once, and 26% sits in the top ten. Specimen: peripheral blood. The source is a man in his sixties with acute or convalescent COVID-19.

The rearrangement links TRBV7-6 to TRBJ1-3; TRBD1 might be the D (5 bases). The CDR3 runs to 17 residues. Germline CDR1 and CDR2: SGHVS and FNYEAQ. V lost 0 bases to trimming and J lost 0 bases, with 12 bases between them. The CDR3 sequence is CASSLAIGALSGNTIYF. CDR3 DNA sequence: TGTGCCAGCAGCTTAGCGATAGGGGCCCTCTCTGGAAACACCATATATTTT.

On this clone itself: Other nucleotide sequences from this sample produce the same CDR3. The rearrangement links TRBV4-1 to TRBJ2-5; 8 bases are shared with TRBD2. V dropped 3 bases and J dropped 4; count of bases not matched to a gene: 4. Looked up from germline, CDR1 is MGHRA and CDR2 is YSYEKL. This CDR3 region has 14 residues. The CDR3 loop is CASSHPSGRETQYF. DNA of the CDR3: TGCGCCAGCAGCCACCCGAGCGGGAGAGAGACCCAGTACTTC.